This TCR beta chain appears in the sequencing data of a study of early T cells in non-severe SARS-CoV-2 infection. Study in general: The study sequenced bulk RNA from unsorted whole blood, with chains unpaired.

Study-level results: The study's VDJdb matching favored anti-spike CD8 responses and missed private and CD4 specificities.

Unique molecular identifier tags were affixed to discrete cDNA molecules. TCRdb redid the calling of the 5' RACE reads with MiXCR, one entry per CDR3 protein. The sample gives 100,000 to 120,000 distinct CDR3 sequences, about 12% of which show up once; around 3% is in the top ten. Comment on this clonotype: The antigen remains undetermined.

Deletions cut 4 bases from V and 8 bases from J, with 14 bases between. This CDR3 contains 12 residues. Germline V gene data show CDR1 as SQVTM and CDR2 as ANQGSEA. The sequencing sample was made of whole blood. The clonotype originates from an adult who was a healthcare worker with PCR-confirmed SARS-CoV-2 infection or an uninfected control (not recorded which). J is TRBJ1-2 and V is TRBV29-1; no definite D call. CDR3 sequence reads: CSVGGRERGYTF. DNA for the CDR3: TGCAGCGTTGGAGGGCGGGAACGGGGCTACACCTTC.